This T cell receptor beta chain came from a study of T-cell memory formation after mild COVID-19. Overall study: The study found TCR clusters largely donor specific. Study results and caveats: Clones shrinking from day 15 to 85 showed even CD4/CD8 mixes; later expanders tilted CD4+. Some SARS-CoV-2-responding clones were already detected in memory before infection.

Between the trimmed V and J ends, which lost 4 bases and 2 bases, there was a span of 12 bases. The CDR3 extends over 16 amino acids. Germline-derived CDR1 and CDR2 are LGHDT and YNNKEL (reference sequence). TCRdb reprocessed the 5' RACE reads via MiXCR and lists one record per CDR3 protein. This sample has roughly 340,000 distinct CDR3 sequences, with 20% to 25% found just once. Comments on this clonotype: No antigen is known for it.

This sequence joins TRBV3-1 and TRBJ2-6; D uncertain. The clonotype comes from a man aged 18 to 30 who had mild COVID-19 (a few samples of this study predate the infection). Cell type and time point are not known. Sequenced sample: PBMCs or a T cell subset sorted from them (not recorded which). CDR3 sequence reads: CASSLLGQAGANVLTF. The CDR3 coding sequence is TGTGCCAGCAGCCTTCTCGGGCAGGCTGGGGCCAACGTCCTGACTTTC.